This TCR beta chain comes out of a study of OX40 agonist ivuxolimab in advanced cancers. J lost 8 bases, V lost 1 base, and 10 bases had no gene match. CDR1 is SGHDT, CDR2 YYEEEE, per germline. This CDR3 is built from 15 residues. Produced via immunoSEQ multiplex PCR; TCRdb's table is partial and in-frame only. The sample contains some 66,000 clones, about nine tenths of which appear only once. This clonotype was sampled from an adult with an advanced solid tumor such as melanoma, head and neck, liver or kidney cancer. Sequenced here: CD4+ or CD8+ T cells sorted from blood, sampled in a trial of the OX40 agonist ivuxolimab. This chain joins TRBV5-6 and TRBJ1-2; 8 nucleotides align to TRBD1. CDR3 in amino acids: CASSLLTGEGGGYTF. DNA of the CDR3: TGTGCCAGCAGCTTGCTGACAGGGGAGGGAGGGGGCTACACCTTC.